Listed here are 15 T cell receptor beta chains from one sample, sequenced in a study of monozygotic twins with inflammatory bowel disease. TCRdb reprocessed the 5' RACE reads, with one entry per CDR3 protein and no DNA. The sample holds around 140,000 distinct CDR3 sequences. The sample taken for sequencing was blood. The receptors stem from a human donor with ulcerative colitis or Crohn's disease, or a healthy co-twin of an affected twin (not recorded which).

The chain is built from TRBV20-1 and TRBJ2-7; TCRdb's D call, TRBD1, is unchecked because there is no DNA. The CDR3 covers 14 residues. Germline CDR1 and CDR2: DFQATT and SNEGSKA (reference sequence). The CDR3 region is CSAATGPASYEQYF.

The CDR3 loop is CSALTPRDRTLLHYGYTF. This chain links TRBV20-1 with TRBJ1-2; TCRdb designates TRBD1, a call that cannot be tested without DNA. The CDR3 runs 18 residues. Germline V gene data show CDR1 as DFQATT and CDR2 as SNEGSKA (reference sequence).

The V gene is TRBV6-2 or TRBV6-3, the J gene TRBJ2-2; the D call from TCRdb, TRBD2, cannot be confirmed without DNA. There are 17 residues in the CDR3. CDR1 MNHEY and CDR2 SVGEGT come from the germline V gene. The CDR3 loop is CASRKGLAGKNTGELFF.

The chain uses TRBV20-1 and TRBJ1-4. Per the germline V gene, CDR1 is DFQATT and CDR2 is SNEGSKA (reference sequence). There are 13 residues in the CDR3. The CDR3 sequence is CSASQPSAEKLFF.

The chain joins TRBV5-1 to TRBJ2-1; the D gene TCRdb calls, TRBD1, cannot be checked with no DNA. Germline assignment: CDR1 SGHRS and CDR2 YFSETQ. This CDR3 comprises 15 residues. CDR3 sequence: CASNPDSTSYNEQFF.

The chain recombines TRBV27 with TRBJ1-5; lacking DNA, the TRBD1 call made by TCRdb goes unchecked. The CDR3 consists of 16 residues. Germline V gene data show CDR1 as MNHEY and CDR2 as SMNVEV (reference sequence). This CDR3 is CASPGQGAQCNQPQHF.

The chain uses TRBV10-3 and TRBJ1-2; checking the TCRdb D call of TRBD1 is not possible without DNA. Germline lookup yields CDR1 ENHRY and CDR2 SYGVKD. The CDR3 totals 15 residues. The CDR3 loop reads CAISERGKGNYGYTF.

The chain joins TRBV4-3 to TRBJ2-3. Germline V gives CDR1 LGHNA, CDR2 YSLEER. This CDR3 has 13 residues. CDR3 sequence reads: CASSQDLSDTQYF.

This CDR3 reads CASSSQGITEAFF. This chain links TRBV11-3 with TRBJ1-1; TCRdb selects TRBD1, and the lack of DNA leaves this call unchecked. The CDR3 has 13 amino acids. Germline V gene lookup returns CDR1 SGHNT and CDR2 YENEEA.

CDR3 region: CAWSIMGVRRETQYF. The V gene is TRBV30, the J gene TRBJ2-5; TCRdb returns TRBD1, unconfirmable since there is no DNA. CDR1 is GTSNPN and CDR2 is SVGIG in the germline V gene (reference sequence). The CDR3 runs to 15 residues.

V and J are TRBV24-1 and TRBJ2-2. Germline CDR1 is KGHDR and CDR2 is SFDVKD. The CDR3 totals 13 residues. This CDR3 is CATSDSITGELFF.

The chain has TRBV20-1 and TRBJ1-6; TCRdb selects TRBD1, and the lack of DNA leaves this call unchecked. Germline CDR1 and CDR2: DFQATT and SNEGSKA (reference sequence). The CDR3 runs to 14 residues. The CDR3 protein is CSARQGANDSPLHF.

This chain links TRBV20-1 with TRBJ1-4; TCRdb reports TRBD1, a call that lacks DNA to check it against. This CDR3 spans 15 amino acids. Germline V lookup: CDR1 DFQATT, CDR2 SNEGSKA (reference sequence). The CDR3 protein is CSARVSTLEGEKLFF.

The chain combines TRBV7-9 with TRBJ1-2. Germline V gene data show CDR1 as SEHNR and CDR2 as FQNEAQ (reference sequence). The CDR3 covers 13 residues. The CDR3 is CASSLTLDYGYTF.

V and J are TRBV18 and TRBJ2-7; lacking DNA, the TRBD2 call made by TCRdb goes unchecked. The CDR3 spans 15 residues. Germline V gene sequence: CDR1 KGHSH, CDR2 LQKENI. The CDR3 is CASSGTSGAPYEQYF.